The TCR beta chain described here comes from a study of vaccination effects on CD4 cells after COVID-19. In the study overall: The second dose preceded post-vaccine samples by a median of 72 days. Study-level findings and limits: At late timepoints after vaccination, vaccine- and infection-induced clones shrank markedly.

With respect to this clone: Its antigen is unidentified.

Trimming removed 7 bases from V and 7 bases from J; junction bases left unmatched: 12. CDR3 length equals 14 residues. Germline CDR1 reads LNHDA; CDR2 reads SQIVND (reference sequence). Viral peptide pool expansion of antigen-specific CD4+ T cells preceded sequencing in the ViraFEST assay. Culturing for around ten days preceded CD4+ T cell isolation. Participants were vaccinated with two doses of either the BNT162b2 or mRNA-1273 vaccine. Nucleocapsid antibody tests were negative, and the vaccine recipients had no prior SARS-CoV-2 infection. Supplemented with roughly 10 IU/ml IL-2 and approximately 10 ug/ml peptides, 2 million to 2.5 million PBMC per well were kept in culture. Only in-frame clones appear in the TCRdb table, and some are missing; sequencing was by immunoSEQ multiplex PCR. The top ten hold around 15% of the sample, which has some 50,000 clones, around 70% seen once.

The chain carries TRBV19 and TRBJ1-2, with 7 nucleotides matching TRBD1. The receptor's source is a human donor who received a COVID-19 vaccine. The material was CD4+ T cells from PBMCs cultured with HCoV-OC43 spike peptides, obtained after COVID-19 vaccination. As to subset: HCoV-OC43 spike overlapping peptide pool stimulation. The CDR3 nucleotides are TGTGCCAGTACCCGAGGGGGCGCGGGGGGTGGCTACACCTTC. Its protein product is CASTRGGAGGGYTF.